This T cell receptor (beta chain) derives from a study of cytomegalovirus exposure and HLA in healthy donors. Study summary: An early data release held some 85 million unique TCRs from HLA-typed donors. In terms of ancestry, the Caucasian-associated cluster contained about 80% of the approximately 420 genotyped donors.

J was trimmed by 5 bases and V by 7 bases; bases with no gene match: 5. From germline, CDR1 is SGDLS and CDR2 YYNGEE. There are 13 residues in the CDR3. Use of 60 Vbeta and 13 Jbeta primers characterized the PCR. Produced via immunoSEQ multiplex PCR; TCRdb's table is partial and in-frame only. This sample yields tens of thousands of clones, of which almost 75% are seen a single time; 5.4% belongs to the top ten. The study, taken as a whole, reports: It emerged from a later analysis that several of the most significant clusters appeared to be linked to common viral pathogens.

With respect to this clone: Its antigen remains unknown.

This chain links TRBV9 with TRBJ2-2, with 7 bases fitting TRBD1. The TCR was taken from a man aged 50 to 60 in good health and CMV-seronegative. Material for sequencing was PBMCs. CDR3 protein: CASSAGGTGELFF. Written as DNA, the CDR3 is TGTGCCAGCTCCGCAGGGGGAACCGGGGAGCTGTTTTTT.